The clone carrying this TCR beta chain was found many times. The data stem from a study of Graves' ophthalmopathy and Graves' hyperthyroidism. The ends were cut back, 4 bases at V and 0 bases at J, with 17 bases in the middle. The CDR3 length is 16 residues. Germline values: CDR1 SGHRS, CDR2 YFSETQ. The sequenced template was RNA, covering the TCR beta CDR3 region. Second-round multiplex PCR came after a first-round RT-PCR that employed HTBI primers. One entry per CDR3 protein, called by TCRdb with MiXCR from the multiplex PCR reads. The table includes about 200,000 distinct CDR3 sequences, 29% detected once. CAS ≥3, NOSPECS ≥4, moderate-to-severe activity and duration under 3 months marked donors with ophthalmopathy. Lactation, pregnancy, uncontrolled infections and other autoimmune diseases were all grounds for excluding patients. Diagnostic conclusions were grounded in clinical symptoms, serum thyroxine, TRAb, thyroid ultrasound and orbital computed tomography.

The chain uses TRBV5-1 and TRBJ2-7; D call uncertain. This TCR derives from a man aged 50-60 years with Graves' ophthalmopathy. The specimen sequenced was peripheral blood. In DNA form, the CDR3 reads TGCGCCAGCAGCGAATTTTACATGGATAGCTCCTACGAGCAGTACTTC. It specifies CASSEFYMDSSYEQYF.